This T cell receptor beta chain was observed in a study of preoperative IRX-2 immunotherapy in early breast cancer. This CDR3 has 17 amino acids. Germline loops: CDR1 SGHTA, CDR2 FQGNSA. Trimming took 1 base from V and 2 from J; bases not matched to a gene: 5. Indicated treatment: preoperative locoregional IRX-2 cytokine immunotherapy. Patients received preoperative, locoregional IRX-2 cytokine immunotherapy in a phase Ib study. The sample holds one count of this clone. The repertoire was sequenced with immunoSEQ multiplex PCR; TCRdb's copy has only in-frame clones and lacks some. The data show 35,000 to 50,000 clones, about 95% seen once.

Sequencing used tumor tissue, obtained after IRX-2 immunotherapy. The clonotype comes from a human donor with breast cancer. The chain is built from TRBV7-2 and TRBJ2-1, with TRBD2 matching over 10 bases. For the CDR3, the DNA is TGTGCCAGCAGCTTAGTAGCCAGCGGGAGGGCCTACAATGAGCAGTTCTTC. Residues: CASSLVASGRAYNEQFF.